Listed here are 31 T cell receptor beta chains from one sample, sequenced in a study of blood T cell repertoires in COVID-19. The method was immunoSEQ multiplex PCR; TCRdb's version includes in-frame clones alone and lacks a portion of them. The table shows about 190,000 clones, with roughly 84% occurring only once. Material for sequencing was peripheral blood. The source is a middle-aged woman who had recovered from COVID-19.

This clone was seen a single time. The V call is TRBV19, the J call TRBJ2-3, with 8 bases lining up with TRBD2. Trimming at V came to 2 bases and at J to 5 bases, leaving 3 bases not matched to a gene. Germline-derived CDR1 and CDR2 are LNHDA and SQIVND (reference sequence). The CDR3 covers 14 residues. The CDR3 region is CASSIRSGIDTQYF. The DNA of the CDR3 is TGTGCCAGTAGTATACGTAGCGGGATAGATACGCAGTATTTT.

This clone was found once. Other DNA sequences from this sample encode an identical CDR3 as well. The chain has TRBV27 and TRBJ2-7, with D perhaps matching TRBD2 (5 bases). The CDR3 sequence is 12 residues long. The germline V gene has CDR1 MNHEY and CDR2 SMNVEV (reference sequence). V lost 6 bases and J lost 0, with 6 bases in between. CDR3 in DNA: TGTGCCAGCAGCCGGGACTCCTACGAGCAGTACTTC. Its protein is CASSRDSYEQYF.

The chain has TRBV27 and TRBJ1-2, with unresolved D. Trimming cost V 5 bases and J 4 bases, with 11 bases left between them. CDR1 is MNHEY, CDR2 SMNVEV, per germline (reference sequence). The CDR3 contains 13 residues. The CDR3 bases are TGTGCCAGCAGTCCCAAACAGACCTATGGCTACACCTTC. Translating gives CASSPKQTYGYTF.

The chain combines TRBV3-1 (or the pseudogene TRBV3-2) with TRBJ2-7; TRBD2 agrees at 12 bases. The CDR3 extends over 17 amino acids. V shed 0 bases and J 3 bases; nucleotides not matched to a gene: 6. Germline lookup yields CDR1 LGHDT and CDR2 YNNKEL (reference sequence). CDR3 sequence (DNA): TGTGCCAGCAGCCAAGATTTGAGACTAGCGGGAGACTACGAGCAGTACTTC. Protein: CASSQDLRLAGDYEQYF.

The chain recombines TRBV10-3 with TRBJ1-3; D not resolved. This CDR3 is 15 amino acids long. Per germline, CDR1 ENHRY and CDR2 SYGVKD. With 7 bases removed from V and 0 bases from J, the gap between germline ends came to 13 bases. CDR3 in DNA: TGTGCCATCACCCCGGGTCCTAGCTCTGGAAACACCATATATTTT. Translating gives CAITPGPSSGNTIYF.

V gene TRBV27 combines with J gene TRBJ2-1, with TRBD2 as a possible D gene (5 bases). The CDR3 is 15 amino acids. V lost 3 bases and J 3 bases, leaving 12 bases between the germline ends. Germline values: CDR1 MNHEY, CDR2 SMNVEV (reference sequence). The DNA of the CDR3 is TGTGCCAGCAGTTTGTCGGCGGGTGACTACAATGAGCAGTTCTTC. Encoded protein: CASSLSAGDYNEQFF.

The chain carries TRBV28 and TRBJ2-1, with a possible D match to TRBD1 (6 bases). This CDR3 contains 16 residues. Looked up from germline, CDR1 is MDHEN and CDR2 is SYDVKM. The V gene lost 7 bases and the J gene lost 0 bases, with 16 bases spanning the gap. CDR3: CASNSRQASSYNEQFF. CDR3 coding DNA: TGTGCCAGCAATTCGCGACAGGCGAGCTCCTACAATGAGCAGTTCTTC.

The rearrangement joins TRBV7-8 to TRBJ2-1; TRBD2 agrees at 9 bases. CDR1 SGHVS and CDR2 FQNEAQ come from the germline V gene. V gave up 5 bases and J gave up 2 bases; unmatched junction bases: 7. The CDR3 runs to 16 residues. As DNA, the CDR3 is TGTGCCAGCAGCCCTTCCTCTAGCGGGACCTACAATGAGCAGTTCTTC. It encodes CASSPSSSGTYNEQFF.

The chain combines TRBV28 with TRBJ2-1; 9 positions match TRBD2. With V trimmed by 2 bases and J by 5 bases, 4 bases remained unmatched. From germline, CDR1 is MDHEN and CDR2 SYDVKM. The CDR3 is 15 amino acids. The CDR3 protein is CASSLAGGPNNEQFF. The CDR3, as DNA: TGTGCCAGCAGTTTAGCGGGAGGGCCAAACAATGAGCAGTTCTTC.

The chain combines TRBV19 with TRBJ1-1, with 7 bases aligning to TRBD1. Germline V gene sequence: CDR1 LNHDA, CDR2 SQIVND (reference sequence). This CDR3 is 13 amino acids long. J gave up 5 bases and V 6 bases, and 6 bases lay outside the gene matches. CDR3 DNA: TGTGCCAGTAGAAGACAGGGTTGGACTGAAGCTTTCTTT. Amino acids: CASRRQGWTEAFF.

J is TRBJ1-1 and V is TRBV15, with TRBD1 as a possible D gene (5 bases). There are 15 residues in the CDR3. CDR1 LNHNV and CDR2 YYDKDF come from the germline V gene (reference sequence). Between the trimmed V and J ends, which lost 0 bases and 1 base, there was a span of 9 bases. CDR3 nucleotides: TGTGCCACCAGCAGAGAGCAGGGAGGGAACACTGAAGCTTTCTTT. As protein: CATSREQGGNTEAFF.

In this sample, this clone turned up a few times. This rearrangement joins TRBV7-9 to TRBJ1-1; D uncertain. Germline CDR1 and CDR2: SEHNR and FQNEAQ (reference sequence). The V and J ends lost 2 bases and 5 bases respectively, with 9 bases between them. There are 13 residues in the CDR3. CDR3 region: CASSLSTKTEAFF. DNA of the CDR3: TGTGCCAGCAGCTTATCTACGAAAACTGAAGCTTTCTTT.

V is TRBV27 and J is TRBJ2-1, with TRBD1 matching 9 bases. The germline CDR1 and CDR2 sequences are MNHEY and SMNVEV (reference sequence). The CDR3 sequence is 13 residues long. The trim removed 6 bases at V and 8 bases at J, leaving 5 bases unmatched. CDR3 coding DNA: TGTGCCAGCAGAATACAGGGGGCGGATGAGCAGTTCTTC. Amino acids: CASRIQGADEQFF.

This clone was picked up one time. J is TRBJ1-6 and V is TRBV5-1, with D unresolved. The CDR3 extends over 15 amino acids. Trimming left V 3 bases short and J 5 bases short, with 12 bases between. Germline CDR1 reads SGHRS; CDR2 reads YFSETQ. The CDR3 DNA follows: TGCGCCAGCAGCTACGCCGGGATCGATAATTCACCCCTCCACTTT. It codes for CASSYAGIDNSPLHF. The variable domain in full, completed from reference TRBV5-1 and TRBJ1-6, reads KAGVTQTPRYLIKTRGQQVTLSCSPISGHRSVSWYQQTPGQGLQFLFEYFSETQRNKGNFPGRFSGRQFSNSRSEMNVSTLELGDSALYLCASSYAGIDNSPLHFGNGTRLTVT.

This clone was counted only a few times. The gene calls are TRBV6-5 and TRBJ2-1, with a possible D match to TRBD2 (6 bases). V was cut by 5 bases and J by 9 bases, with 17 bases left in between. CDR3 size: 14 residues. Per the germline V gene, CDR1 is MNHEY and CDR2 is SVGAGI. This CDR3 is CASSRTRRAGEQFF. As DNA, the CDR3 is TGTGCCAGCAGTCGTACGAGGAGGGCGGGTGAGCAGTTCTTC.

The V gene is TRBV5-1, the J gene TRBJ2-1, with 9 positions matching TRBD1. Germline V gives CDR1 SGHRS, CDR2 YFSETQ. The CDR3 consists of 16 residues. J lost 6 bases, V lost 1 base, and 8 bases had no gene match. The DNA of the CDR3 is TGCGCCAGCAGCTTGATGGGACAGGGCCTTGGCAATGAGCAGTTCTTC. Translating it yields CASSLMGQGLGNEQFF.

The V gene is TRBV9, the J gene TRBJ1-3; D unresolved. The CDR3 extends over 17 amino acids. The V end lost 0 bases, the J end lost 0 bases, and 13 bases lay between the germline ends. The germline V gene has CDR1 SGDLS and CDR2 YYNGEE. This CDR3 is CASSVGPVGSSGNTIYF. The CDR3 DNA follows: TGTGCCAGCAGCGTAGGTCCCGTCGGTAGCTCTGGAAACACCATATATTTT. Full variable domain (rest looked up from reference TRBV9 and TRBJ1-3): DSGVTQTPKHLITATGQRVTLRCSPRSGDLSVYWYQQSLDQGLQFLIQYYNGEERAKGNILERFSAQQFPDLHSELNLSSLELGDSALYFCASSVGPVGSSGNTIYFGEGSWLTVV.

V and J are TRBV6-2 or TRBV6-3 and TRBJ2-5, with no clear D. The V gene's germline CDR1 is MNHEY and CDR2 SVGEGT. V was clipped by 3 bases and J by 4 bases, with 9 bases between them. CDR3 size: 13 residues. The CDR3 region has the DNA TGTGCCAGCAGTTATGAAAGGAGAGAGACCCAGTACTTC. Its translation is CASSYERRETQYF.

On this clone: One junction end does not reproduce the germline sequence, and a read error may be involved. This sequence joins TRBV11-3 and TRBJ1-2; a possible D gene is TRBD1 (6 bases). This CDR3 is built from 14 residues. From germline, CDR1 is SGHNT and CDR2 YENEEA. The CDR3 coding sequence is TGTGCCAGCAGCCCAGGGGACGTTGGGGTTTCGGATAACTTC. Translating gives CASSPGDVGVSDNF.

This clone occurred once. This CDR3 reads CASSLGLAGGGELFF. In nucleotides, the CDR3 is TGTGCCAGCAGTTTAGGACTAGCTGGGGGCGGGGAGCTGTTTTTT. The chain couples TRBV28 to TRBJ2-2; 8 nucleotides agree with TRBD2. The CDR3 extends over 15 amino acids. CDR1 and CDR2 (germline): MDHEN, SYDVKM. With 2 bases clipped from V and 7 bases from J, the junction kept 6 bases outside the gene matches.

The chain joins TRBV28 to TRBJ1-2; TRBD1 agrees at 10 bases. V trimming: 5 bases; J trimming: 4 bases; junction bases outside the gene matches: 19. The CDR3 runs 19 residues. Germline-derived CDR1 and CDR2 are MDHEN and SYDVKM. DNA of the CDR3: TGTGCCAGCAGTCCCGTAATGGGACAGGGGATCTTGAACTTCTATGGCTACACCTTC. It encodes CASSPVMGQGILNFYGYTF.

J is TRBJ2-1 and V is TRBV5-1; weak D call: TRBD2 (6 bases). This CDR3 spans 15 amino acids. V dropped 0 bases and J dropped 5 bases, with 12 bases sitting between them. CDR1 is SGHRS, CDR2 YFSETQ, per germline. The CDR3 DNA is TGCGCCAGCAGCTTGGACGGGAGATCGGACAATGAGCAGTTCTTC. This encodes CASSLDGRSDNEQFF.

The chain carries TRBV15 and TRBJ2-5, with 8 bases that match TRBD2. Trimming at V came to 7 bases and at J to 4 bases, leaving 8 bases not matched to a gene. The CDR3 covers 14 residues. The germline V gene encodes CDR1 LNHNV and CDR2 YYDKDF (reference sequence). CDR3 protein: CATKTREGRETQYF. The CDR3 coding sequence is TGTGCCACCAAGACCCGGGAGGGCCGAGAGACCCAGTACTTC. The whole variable domain, filled in from reference TRBV15 and TRBJ2-5, reads DAMVIQNPRYQVTQFGKPVTLSCSQTLNHNVMYWYQQKSSQAPKLLFHYYDKDFNNEADTPDNFQSRRPNTSFCFLDIRSPGLGDTAMYLCATKTREGRETQYFGPGTRLLVL.

This clone was counted a single time. The chain employs TRBV2 and TRBJ2-1; TRBD1 agrees at 7 bases. Trimming removed 3 bases from V and 4 bases from J; junction bases left unmatched: 3. The CDR3 is made up of 14 amino acids. Germline V gene sequence: CDR1 SNHLY, CDR2 FYNNEI. CDR3 bases: TGTGCCAGCAGTGAGGACAGGAAATACAATGAGCAGTTCTTC. Protein: CASSEDRKYNEQFF.

This clone was picked up one time. The V call is TRBV7-2, the J call TRBJ1-2; 7 bases map to TRBD1. With V trimmed by 5 bases and J by 3 bases, 12 bases remained unmatched. CDR3 length: 16 residues. Germline assignment: CDR1 SGHTA and CDR2 FQGNSA. This CDR3 reads CASSQRGDREDYGYTF. In nucleotides, the CDR3 is TGTGCCAGCAGCCAGAGGGGTGACAGGGAGGACTATGGCTACACCTTC.

The rearrangement uses TRBV6-5 and TRBJ1-6; D is unclear. CDR3 size: 13 residues. Germline values: CDR1 MNHEY, CDR2 SVGAGI. Trimming took 2 bases from V and 8 from J, leaving 7 bases between them. CDR3: CASSYLGDSPLHF. The CDR3 nucleotides are TGTGCCAGCAGTTACCTGGGCGATTCACCCCTCCACTTT.

The rearrangement links TRBV5-8 to TRBJ2-2; D call uncertain. The CDR3 contains 14 residues. The V gene lost 3 bases and the J gene lost 1 base, with 7 bases spanning the gap. CDR1 is SGHTS and CDR2 is YDEGEE in the germline V gene. The CDR3 nucleotides read TGTGCCAGCAGCTACATTCAGAACACCGGGGAGCTGTTTTTT. As protein: CASSYIQNTGELFF.

The chain recombines TRBV6-1 with TRBJ2-2; tentatively, D is TRBD2 (5 bases). V lost 3 bases and J lost 7, with 9 bases in between. The CDR3 has 13 residues. CDR1 MNHNS and CDR2 SASEGT come from the germline V gene. The CDR3 DNA follows: TGTGCCAGCAGTGAGCTGGGAGACGGGGAGCTGTTTTTT. This gives the protein CASSELGDGELFF.

The V call is TRBV4-2, the J call TRBJ2-2; 8 nucleotides align to TRBD2. The junction had 4 bases not matched to a gene; V was cut back by 0 bases and J by 7 bases. Germline loops: CDR1 LGHNA, CDR2 YNFKEQ. This CDR3 contains 15 residues. CDR3 region: CASSQDLAGGGELFF. The DNA of the CDR3 is TGTGCCAGCAGCCAAGATCTGGCGGGAGGCGGGGAGCTGTTTTTT.

The rearrangement joins TRBV24-1 to TRBJ2-3, with D maybe TRBD2 (6 bases). The germline V gene encodes CDR1 KGHDR and CDR2 SFDVKD. Trimming cost V 4 bases and J 0 bases, with 10 bases left between them. The CDR3 is 15 amino acids. The CDR3 bases are TGTGCCACCAGTGACCCGGGACTCAGCACAGATACGCAGTATTTT. As protein: CATSDPGLSTDTQYF.

The chain employs TRBV24-1 and TRBJ1-6; 10 nucleotides match TRBD1. Looked up from germline, CDR1 is KGHDR and CDR2 is SFDVKD. The CDR3 consists of 13 residues. J was trimmed by 10 bases and V by 7 bases; bases with no gene match: 3. The CDR3 is CATSRDRGSPLHF. The CDR3 region has the DNA TGTGCCACCAGCCGGGACAGGGGCTCACCCCTCCACTTT.